This T cell receptor (beta chain) is drawn from a study of blood T cells in healthy people across ages. V dropped 0 bases and J dropped 1 base, with 9 bases sitting between them. Germline loops: CDR1 DFQATT, CDR2 SNEGSKA (reference sequence). The CDR3 is 14 amino acids. Next came a second PCR, run for about 6 to 12 cycles, which used a sample-barcoded 5' primer along with a J-beta primer mix. One entry per CDR3 protein results from TCRdb running MiXCR on the 5' RACE reads. The sample carries nearly 800,000 distinct CDR3 sequences, just over 55% recorded once. The source of this sequence is a man aged 35-49 years in good health. Sequences were obtained from blood. This chain uses TRBV20-1 with TRBJ2-5; D perhaps matches TRBD1 (6 bases). The CDR3 DNA reads TGCAGTGCTAGAGATGACAGGCTCCAAGAGACCCAGTACTTC. Its translation is CSARDDRLQETQYF.